Below, 30 T cell receptor beta chains from the same sample are listed, as sequenced in a study of ipilimumab plus nivolumab after autologous stem cell transplantation. Clones were read by immunoSEQ multiplex PCR, and TCRdb kept only the in-frame ones, dropping some. The repertoire includes 2,500 to 3,500 clones, under 90% of them detected once, and around an eighth sits in the top ten. The source material was PBMCs, sampled in a trial of ipilimumab plus nivolumab as post-transplant consolidation. The receptor source for this set is a male donor with multiple myeloma.

The CDR3 spells CASSSRTSGGAGETQYF. DNA of the CDR3: TGTGCCAGCAGCTCACGGACTAGCGGGGGGGCGGGAGAGACCCAGTACTTC. The rearrangement links TRBV7-2 to TRBJ2-5, with TRBD2 matching over 15 bases. V was clipped by 4 bases and J by 4 bases; unmatched bases: 7. Germline lookup yields CDR1 SGHTA and CDR2 FQGNSA. The CDR3 covers 17 residues.

The V gene is TRBV19, the J gene TRBJ1-2, with 11 bases fitting TRBD1. Trimming removed 4 bases from V and 8 bases from J; junction bases left unmatched: 3. CDR1 is LNHDA and CDR2 is SQIVND in the germline V gene (reference sequence). The CDR3 has 13 amino acids. The CDR3 here is CASSTDRGRGYTF. The CDR3 nucleotides read TGTGCCAGTAGTACGGACAGGGGGCGAGGCTACACCTTC.

This chain joins TRBV6-4 and TRBJ2-1; perhaps D is TRBD1 or TRBD2 (6 bases each). This CDR3 has 15 amino acids. The germline V gene has CDR1 MRHNA and CDR2 SNTAGT. Trimming removed 0 bases from V and 7 bases from J, with 13 bases in between. This CDR3 is CASSDSDGGGNEQFF. CDR3 bases: TGTGCCAGCAGTGACTCTGACGGGGGCGGAAATGAGCAGTTCTTC.

This chain connects TRBV11-2 to TRBJ2-5; TRBD2 matches at 11 bases. Germline V gene data show CDR1 as SGHAT and CDR2 as FQNNGV. The CDR3 has 15 residues. After removal of 7 bases from V and 2 bases from J, the junction contained 6 bases not matched to a gene. CDR3 protein: CASTLAGGSQETQYF. The CDR3 region has the DNA TGTGCCAGCACCCTAGCGGGGGGATCTCAAGAGACCCAGTACTTC. Full variable domain (rest looked up from reference TRBV11-2 and TRBJ2-5): EAGVAQSPRYKIIEKRQSVAFWCNPISGHATLYWYQQILGQGPKLLIQFQNNGVVDDSQLPKDRFSAERLKGVDSTLKIQPAKLEDSAVYLCASTLAGGSQETQYFGPGTRLLVL.

This chain joins TRBV2 and TRBJ2-5; D is perhaps TRBD2 (7 bases). Trimming removed 8 bases at V and 2 bases at J, with 18 bases between. Germline V gives CDR1 SNHLY, CDR2 FYNNEI. The CDR3 runs 15 residues. CDR3 nucleotides: TGTGCCAGCGGGGGGGCACTCAGAGGACAAGAGACCCAGTACTTC. Translation gives CASGGALRGQETQYF.

The chain carries TRBV14 and TRBJ2-3, with D uncertain. This CDR3 comprises 12 residues. The V gene's germline CDR1 is SGHDN and CDR2 FVKESK. V lost 5 bases to trimming and J lost 2 bases, with 5 bases between them. CDR3: CASSSNTDTQYF. DNA for the CDR3: TGTGCCAGCAGCTCCAACACAGATACGCAGTATTTT.

This clone was seen a single time. CDR3 bases: TGTGCCAGCAGTACTTACAGGGATTCGCGCAATGAGCAGTTCTTC. Amino acids: CASSTYRDSRNEQFF. The genes are TRBV2 and TRBJ2-1, with D perhaps matching TRBD1 (6 bases). Trimming pared 5 bases from V and 6 bases from J, leaving 17 bases between. The germline gives CDR1 SNHLY, CDR2 FYNNEI. The CDR3 covers 15 residues.

The chain uses TRBV5-1 and TRBJ2-1, with D maybe TRBD2 (6 bases). Germline CDR1 is SGHRS and CDR2 is YFSETQ. V was shortened by 4 bases and J by 8 bases, with 22 bases between the two germline ends. The CDR3 loop spans 16 amino acids. CDR3 in DNA: TGCGCCAGCAGCCTAACCGGGACCTCAGGAGGGCATGAGCAGTTCTTC. It specifies CASSLTGTSGGHEQFF.

This chain joins TRBV7-2 and TRBJ1-5; TRBD1 matches 9 bases. CDR1 is SGHTA and CDR2 is FQGNSA in the germline V gene. J gave up 7 bases and V 5 bases, and 9 bases lay outside the gene matches. The CDR3 consists of 15 residues. The chain's CDR3 is CASSPQTGGRQPQHF. For the CDR3, the DNA is TGTGCCAGCAGCCCCCAGACAGGGGGGCGGCAGCCCCAGCATTTT.

This clone ranks as large. This chain joins TRBV7-9 and TRBJ1-1; a possible D gene is TRBD1 (5 bases). Per germline, CDR1 SEHNR and CDR2 FQNEAQ (reference sequence). With 8 bases removed from V and 6 bases from J, the gap between germline ends came to 13 bases. The CDR3 extends over 12 amino acids. Here the CDR3 DNA reads TGTGCCAGCCAAGGGCTGGGGGCTGAAGCTTTCTTT. Protein product: CASQGLGAEAFF.

The chain uses TRBV7-6 and TRBJ2-1, with D maybe TRBD1 (8 bases). V gave up 3 bases and J gave up 4 bases, with 19 bases separating them. Germline V gene sequence: CDR1 SGHVS, CDR2 FNYEAQ. This CDR3 comprises 17 residues. The CDR3 loop is CASSFRRQGREYNEQFF. CDR3 in DNA: TGTGCCAGCAGCTTCCGAAGACAGGGGAGGGAATACAATGAGCAGTTCTTC.

The gene calls are TRBV11-1 and TRBJ1-2; D is ambiguous. The ends were cut back, 1 base at V and 8 bases at J, with 11 bases in the middle. Germline V gene lookup returns CDR1 SGHAT and CDR2 FQDESV (reference sequence). The CDR3 extends over 13 amino acids. CDR3 region: CASSLEGRTGYTF. The CDR3 coding sequence is TGTGCCAGCAGCTTAGAGGGCAGGACGGGCTACACCTTC.

V is TRBV2 and J is TRBJ2-3; the match to TRBD2 covers 13 bases. This CDR3 region has 17 residues. The germline CDR1 and CDR2 sequences are SNHLY and FYNNEI. The trim removed 8 bases at V and 0 bases at J, leaving 8 bases unmatched. CDR3: CASFGTSGDSSTDTQYF. CDR3 DNA sequence: TGTGCCAGCTTTGGGACTAGCGGGGATTCTAGCACAGATACGCAGTATTTT.

The chain recombines TRBV4-1 with TRBJ1-2, with a possible D match to TRBD1 (5 bases). V was trimmed by 2 bases and J by 8 bases, leaving 21 bases between them. The CDR3 has 16 residues. Germline V gene lookup returns CDR1 MGHRA and CDR2 YSYEKL. The CDR3, as DNA: TGCGCCAGCAGCCAAACCCGGGACCCCTCCAGGAAAGGCTACACCTTC. Protein: CASSQTRDPSRKGYTF.

The CDR3 spells CASSDPLGGQVVRYGYTF. In nucleotides, the CDR3 is TGTGCCAGCAGTGACCCTTTGGGAGGACAGGTGGTTAGGTATGGCTACACCTTC. The chain couples TRBV2 to TRBJ1-2; 7 bases map to TRBD1. This CDR3 comprises 18 residues. Germline V gene lookup returns CDR1 SNHLY and CDR2 FYNNEI. Losses at the gene ends were 3 bases for V and 5 bases for J; bases not matched to a gene: 18.

J is TRBJ1-2 and V is TRBV29-1; D is unresolved. V lost 3 bases to trimming and J lost 4 bases, with 9 bases between them. The length of the CDR3 is 12 residues. Germline CDR1 SQVTM, CDR2 ANQGSEA. CDR3 residues: CSVDTSGYGYTF. The CDR3 DNA follows: TGCAGCGTTGACACCTCTGGCTATGGCTACACCTTC.

The genes are TRBV9 and TRBJ1-2; 10 nucleotides match TRBD1. V lost 0 bases to trimming and J lost 4 bases; unmatched junction nucleotides: 3. Germline V lookup: CDR1 SGDLS, CDR2 YYNGEE. This CDR3 has 15 amino acids. CDR3 sequence reads: CASSVGQGAGYGYTF. The CDR3 nucleotides are TGTGCCAGCAGCGTAGGACAGGGGGCTGGCTATGGCTACACCTTC.

This chain joins TRBV12-5 and TRBJ2-7; the D is unclear. From germline, CDR1 is LGHNT and CDR2 FRNRAP. Trimming left V 7 bases short and J 2 bases short, with 15 bases between. The CDR3 is 14 amino acids. The CDR3 protein is CASDDGRKTYEQYF. CDR3 bases: TGTGCTAGTGACGACGGCAGGAAAACCTACGAGCAGTACTTC.

A few counts support this clone. The genes are TRBV21-1 and TRBJ2-7; TRBD2 is the table's D call, not checked against the DNA. TRBV21-1 has pseudogene status. The length of the CDR3 is 13 residues. CDR3: CASSREGLQEQYF. The CDR3 nucleotides are TGTGCCAGCAGCAGAGAGGGACTCCAAGAGCAGTACTTC.

This clone was seen a single time. The V and J genes are TRBV2 and TRBJ2-3; D is unresolved. The CDR3 has 12 amino acids. Trimming cost V 3 bases and J 2 bases, with 3 bases left between them. CDR1 and CDR2 from the germline V gene are SNHLY and FYNNEI. This CDR3 is CASSDHTDTQYF. CDR3 sequence (DNA): TGTGCCAGCAGTGATCACACAGATACGCAGTATTTT.

V usage is TRBV19 and J usage is TRBJ1-5; 7 bases align to TRBD1. Germline V gives CDR1 LNHDA, CDR2 SQIVND (reference sequence). V lost 4 bases to trimming and J lost 6 bases; unmatched junction nucleotides: 12. The CDR3 runs 16 residues. CDR3 in amino acids: CASSKGGGRSGQPQHF. The CDR3 DNA reads as TGTGCCAGTAGTAAAGGGGGCGGGAGGTCGGGTCAGCCCCAGCATTTT.

The chain carries TRBV7-2 and TRBJ2-1; D perhaps matches TRBD1 (6 bases). Trimming shortened V by 1 base and J by 7 bases, and 11 bases separated the two germline ends. CDR1 and CDR2 (germline): SGHTA, FQGNSA. The CDR3 runs 14 residues. The CDR3: CASSLGGQRNEQFF. The CDR3 bases are TGTGCCAGCAGCTTAGGGGGACAACGGAATGAGCAGTTCTTC.

The genes are TRBV5-4 and TRBJ2-7; D gene uncertain. The CDR3 has 14 amino acids. Germline V gene data show CDR1 as SGHNT and CDR2 as YYREEE (reference sequence). Trimming removed 1 base from V and 4 bases from J, with 12 bases in between. This CDR3 is CASSLFGLKYEQYF. In DNA form, the CDR3 reads TGTGCCAGCAGCTTGTTCGGATTAAAGTACGAGCAGTACTTC. The complete variable domain, with remaining parts taken from reference TRBV5-4 and TRBJ2-7, reads ETGVTQSPTHLIKTRGQQVTLRCSSQSGHNTVSWYQQALGQGPQFIFQYYREEENGRGNFPPRFSGLQFPNYSSELNVNALELDDSALYLCASSLFGLKYEQYFGPGTRLTVT.

The chain has TRBV6-5 and TRBJ1-3; D not resolved. The CDR3 contains 13 residues. Germline CDR1 and CDR2: MNHEY and SVGAGI. Trimming cost V 2 bases and J 0 bases, with 2 bases left between them. The CDR3 nucleotides read TGTGCCAGCAGTTACCGCTCTGGAAACACCATATATTTT. Protein sequence: CASSYRSGNTIYF.

V gene TRBV5-8 combines with J gene TRBJ1-4, with TRBD1 as a possible D gene (6 bases). The V gene lost 4 bases and the J gene lost 2 bases, with 21 bases spanning the gap. Germline V gene data show CDR1 as SGHTS and CDR2 as YDEGEE. The CDR3 extends over 18 amino acids. CDR3: CASSVLAGTSSTNEKLFF. CDR3 nucleotides: TGTGCCAGCAGCGTGTTAGCCGGGACATCGTCGACTAATGAAAAACTGTTTTTT.

The gene calls are TRBV29-1 and TRBJ1-2; D not resolved. This CDR3 region has 12 residues. Per germline, CDR1 SQVTM and CDR2 ANQGSEA. Trimming left V 4 bases short and J 3 bases short, with 9 bases between. The CDR3 DNA follows: TGCAGCGTTGTATGGGAGGACTATGGCTACACCTTC. This encodes CSVVWEDYGYTF.

V gene TRBV11-2 combines with J gene TRBJ1-4; D might be TRBD1 (5 bases). This CDR3 contains 15 residues. With 4 bases removed from V and 0 bases from J, the gap between germline ends came to 9 bases. Germline V gives CDR1 SGHAT, CDR2 FQNNGV. This CDR3 is CASSSGASTNEKLFF. Written as DNA, the CDR3 is TGTGCCAGCAGCTCCGGGGCCTCAACTAATGAAAAACTGTTTTTT.

The chain combines TRBV5-1 with TRBJ2-3; TRBD2 matches 9 bases. Germline lookup yields CDR1 SGHRS and CDR2 YFSETQ. With 2 bases clipped from V and 4 bases from J, the junction kept 8 bases outside the gene matches. The CDR3 runs to 16 residues. The CDR3 DNA reads as TGCGCCAGCAGCTTCGTCGGGACTAGCCCCTCAGATACGCAGTATTTT. This codes for CASSFVGTSPSDTQYF.

The chain's CDR3 is CATKKGGQGPHTQYF. DNA for the CDR3: TGTGCCACCAAGAAGGGGGGCCAGGGTCCCCATACGCAGTATTTT. V and J are TRBV2 and TRBJ2-3; D assignment may be TRBD1 or TRBD2 (6 bases each). V was clipped by 10 bases and J by 7 bases, with 24 bases between them. The germline V gene has CDR1 SNHLY and CDR2 FYNNEI. This CDR3 has 15 residues.

The chain uses TRBV7-6 and TRBJ1-1; 9 bases align to TRBD1. The CDR3 is 14 amino acids. The germline CDR1 and CDR2 sequences are SGHVS and FNYEAQ. Losses at the gene ends were 5 bases for V and 4 bases for J; bases not matched to a gene: 5. CDR3 bases: TGTGCCAGCAGCCCCACAGGGGGCGGCACTGAAGCTTTCTTT. The encoded protein is CASSPTGGGTEAFF.